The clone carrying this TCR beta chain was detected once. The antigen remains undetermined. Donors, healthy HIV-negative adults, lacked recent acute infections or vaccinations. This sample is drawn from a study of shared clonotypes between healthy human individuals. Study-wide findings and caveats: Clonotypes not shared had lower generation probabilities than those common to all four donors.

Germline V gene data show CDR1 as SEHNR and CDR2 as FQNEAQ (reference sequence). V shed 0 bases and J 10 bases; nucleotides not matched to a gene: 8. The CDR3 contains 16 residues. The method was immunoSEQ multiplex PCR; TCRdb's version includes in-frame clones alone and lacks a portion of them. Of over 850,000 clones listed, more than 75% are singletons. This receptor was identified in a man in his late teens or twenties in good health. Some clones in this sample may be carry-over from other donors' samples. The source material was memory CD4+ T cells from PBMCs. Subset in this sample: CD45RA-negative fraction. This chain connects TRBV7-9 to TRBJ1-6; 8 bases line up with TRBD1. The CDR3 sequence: CASSLAPQGARSPLHF. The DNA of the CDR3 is TGTGCCAGCAGCTTAGCCCCCCAGGGGGCGCGCTCACCCCTCCACTTT.